The T cell receptor (beta chain) described here comes from a study of identical twins (dated by TCRdb to about 2016). Broadly, across the study: To test whether fetal clonotypes persist, the study used deep sequencing on TCR alpha and beta repertoires from monozygotic twins, unrelated adults of various ages, and cord blood. To rule out contamination, the twin experiments were replicated at different times with different library preparation protocols. What the study reported, not specific to this receptor: In monozygotic twins, recombination models systematically underestimated out-of-frame TCR alpha sharing, but the models matched the sharing seen between unrelated individuals. Out-of-frame TCR alpha sequences shared between twins showed an excess of low generation-probability sequences compared with coincidental sharing between unrelated individuals. Conclusions relied on cross-sectional statistical analysis, since the same donors could not be followed over many years. Invariant T cells such as MAIT and iNKT could partly confound zero-insertion analyses, although diverse VJ usage argued against such confounding for most clonotypes. In beta out-of-frame sequences, excess twin sharing was weaker, because having fewer shared sequences lowered the signal-to-noise ratio. Fewer insertions were carried by abundant cord blood beta clonotypes, a similar but weaker trend appeared in young adult naive repertoires, and no such trend appeared in memory repertoires.

Every donor in the study was a healthy Caucasian. Three pairs of female monozygotic twins, all aged 18 to 29 years, were included in the twin cohort. RNA for TCR libraries was isolated from peripheral blood mononuclear cells. Library method: 5' RACE. Reads for this sample came from an Illumina HiSeq 2000. A universal primer binding site was introduced by template switching, and a unique molecular identifier was present in the final cDNA, enabling accurate counting of TCR cDNA molecules. First-strand cDNA for TCR alpha and beta chains was synthesized from specific primers in the conserved constant-segment region. To control for contamination, every cDNA library was double barcoded, receiving both a SMART-Mk sample barcode and Illumina barcodes. TruSeq adapter sequences and Illumina sample barcodes were added in two successive PCR steps. Sequencing of the TCR alpha and beta cDNA libraries was done on the Illumina HiSeq platform using custom primers. From the authors' description of their analysis: Unique molecular identifiers were extracted from raw reads with MiGEC, and CDR3 positions were determined with MiXCR. Recombination models were inferred per individual with the repgenHMM and IGoR tools using an EM algorithm. The analysis of shared clonotypes was done with the tcR package in R, with sharing normalized by the product of cloneset sizes. To study raw recombination free of thymic and clonal selection effects, out-of-frame nonproductive sequences were analyzed. The public reads were reanalyzed by TCRdb: fastp trimming at Q25, MiXCR alignment, in-frame beta chains only. A single entry per CDR3 protein holds the most common genes and DNA from its merged rows. TCRdb, not the authors, supplied the V and J calls. Counted in this sample were roughly 720,000 distinct CDR3 sequences; around a sixth of them appeared once. The top ten hold around 13% of the sample.

Comments on this clonotype: Its antigen is unknown. The record has no base qualities; no much larger clone is one base away.

Another study also made use of these data, one on T cells expressing NK-cell markers. The second investigation adds: TCR beta-chain repertoires were profiled in sorted CD3+CD56+NKG2C+, CD3+CD56+NKG2C- and CD3+CD56-NKG2C+ T-cell subsets from eight donors. Among the eight sequenced donors, seven were HCMV-seropositive and one was HCMV-seronegative. To restrict sorting to alphabetaTCR-expressing T cells, an anti-gammadeltaTCR antibody was added in several experiments. In 6 or 7 donors, the dominant CD3+CD56+NKG2C+ clonotypes ranked among the top 10 CD8+ clonotypes, making up about 1.0-7.5% of CD8+ T cells. Those dominant clonotypes were again the most abundant among CD3+CD56-NKG2C+ cells in several donors, at roughly 25-65%. Whether the expanded NKG2C-expressing T cell clones were specific for HCMV antigens remained unclear. The study sequenced eight donors, all healthy volunteers chosen at random: three men and five women. HCMV-specific IgG was detected in serum with a commercial ELISA kit to determine HCMV serostatus. Bulk peripheral blood T-cell repertoires were additionally sequenced from unsorted PBMC for several donors. MIGEC was used to demultiplex reads and group the reads by UMI, and MiTCR was used to assemble and quantify clonotypes. To remove erroneous sequences, TCR cDNA sequences were retained only when supported by two or more reads. The tcR package was used for downstream repertoire analysis, and clonotypes were matched between fractions using CDR3 nucleotide sequence together with V segment. VDJmatch was used to annotate antigen specificity against VDJdb, with one amino acid substitution allowed in CDR3.

The TCR comes from a woman aged 18 to 35 in good health. Material: PBMCs.

The bases read TGCGCCAGCAGCTTCGGGGGGGCGTCATACAATGAGCAGTTCTTC. It translates as CASSFGGASYNEQFF. The rearrangement combines TRBV5-1 with TRBJ2-1, and TRBD2 aligns with 8 junction nucleotides. The germline V gene specifies SGHRS as CDR1 and YFSETQ as CDR2. V ends up 2 bases short and J 4 bases short, with an unmatched junction base count of 5. Measured from the cysteine to the phenylalanine, the CDR3 is 15 residues long. Kept here is only the CDR3 DNA, which spans 45 bases and is read in frame from base 1.